Listed below are T cell receptor beta chains from one sample, sequenced in a study of T-cell reconstitution after alpha-beta-depleted transplantation in children. One entry per CDR3 protein results from TCRdb running MiXCR on the PCR reads. The data show approximately 430,000 distinct CDR3 sequences, around 15% seen once. This specimen consisted of PBMCs, mostly from graft donor cells, obtained 360 days after TCRalphabeta/CD19-depleted stem cell transplant. The receptor set was obtained from a boy in the first two years of life who had a stem cell transplant for Wiskott-Aldrich syndrome, so the T cells may come from the graft donor. CDR3s include the opening cysteine and the closing phenylalanine or tryptophan. The D gene is left open where the match is weak. The size of a clone is reported for some rows only, either as once, few or many, or as a class for expanded clones.

D gene	J gene	clone size	V gene	CDR3 protein	CDR3 DNA
.	TRBJ1-4	.	TRBV7-8	CASSLYRVANEKLFF	TGTGCCAGCAGCTTATACAGGGTAGCTAATGAAAAACTGTTTTTT
.	TRBJ2-2	many	TRBV20-1	CSARDNAGYTGELFF	TGCAGTGCTAGAGATAACGCAGGATACACCGGGGAGCTGTTTTTT
.	TRBJ2-7	few	TRBV7-9	CASSLGRAITYEQYF	TGTGCCAGCAGCTTAGGCAGGGCCATTACCTACGAGCAGTACTTC
TRBD1	TRBJ1-2	.	TRBV4-1	CASSKHLNPGQGTLAYGYTF	TGCGCCAGCAGCAAGCACTTGAATCCGGGACAGGGGACTCTGGCCTATGGCTACACCTTC
TRBD2	TRBJ2-1	few	TRBV19	CASRAGAGLGYNEQFF	TGTGCCAGTAGGGCAGGGGCGGGACTAGGATACAATGAGCAGTTCTTC
TRBD1	TRBJ2-7	.	TRBV2	CASRPTGALHEQYF	TGTGCCAGCAGACCCACAGGGGCTCTTCACGAGCAGTACTTC
TRBD2	TRBJ2-5	.	TRBV4-1	CASSQVKAGLAGQETQYF	TGCGCCAGCAGCCAAGTCAAAGCCGGACTAGCGGGCCAAGAGACCCAGTACTTC
TRBD1	TRBJ2-5	.	TRBV6-2/TRBV6-3	CASKGQEPQETQYF	TGTGCCAGCAAAGGACAGGAGCCTCAAGAGACCCAGTACTTC
TRBD1	TRBJ2-2	few	TRBV2	CASSEPDRGRRTGELFF	TGTGCCAGCAGTGAGCCGGACAGGGGGCGTAGAACCGGGGAGCTGTTTTTT
.	TRBJ2-7	.	TRBV10-3	CAISLDSYYEQYF	TGTGCCATCAGTCTGGATTCCTACTACGAGCAGTACTTC
TRBD1	TRBJ2-3	.	TRBV10-1	CASSAPPDRGTDTQYF	TGCGCCAGCAGTGCCCCTCCCGACAGGGGCACAGATACGCAGTATTTT
.	TRBJ2-7	.	TRBV7-6	CASSLIRGISGPYEQYF	TGTGCCAGCAGCTTAATTCGGGGAATTTCAGGGCCATACGAGCAGTACTTC
.	TRBJ2-1	few	TRBV15	CATSRVSGHEQFF	TGTGCCACCAGCAGAGTCTCCGGCCATGAGCAGTTCTTC
.	TRBJ2-5	few	TRBV15	CATSRDPPVLQETQYF	TGTGCCACCAGCAGAGATCCTCCCGTCCTACAAGAGACCCAGTACTTC
.	TRBJ2-6	.	TRBV2	CASSGGAGRSGANVLTF	TGTGCCAGCAGTGGGGGGGCAGGACGTTCTGGGGCCAACGTCCTGACTTTC
.	TRBJ2-2	many	TRBV28	CASGSVNTGELFF	TGTGCCAGCGGGTCGGTTAACACCGGGGAGCTGTTTTTT
.	TRBJ1-2	.	TRBV10-3	CAISDPGRGDYGYTF	TGTGCCATCAGTGACCCAGGAAGGGGAGACTATGGCTACACCTTC
TRBD2	TRBJ2-4	.	TRBV12-3/TRBV12-4	CASSFELAGLAKNIQYF	TGTGCCAGCAGTTTCGAACTAGCGGGACTAGCCAAAAACATTCAGTACTTC
TRBD2	TRBJ2-1	.	TRBV24-1	CATSDPLAGALNEQFF	TGTGCCACCAGTGACCCCCTAGCGGGAGCTCTAAATGAGCAGTTCTTC
.	TRBJ2-1	.	TRBV10-3	CAISESTWVRGNEQFF	TGTGCCATCAGTGAGTCGACGTGGGTAAGAGGAAATGAGCAGTTCTTC
.	TRBJ2-2	few	TRBV5-4	CASSLGGGPNTGELFF	TGTGCCAGCAGCTTGGGAGGAGGACCGAACACCGGGGAGCTGTTTTTT
.	TRBJ1-5	.	TRBV5-1	CASSLVGGEQPQHF	TGCGCCAGCAGCTTGGTAGGGGGGGAACAGCCCCAGCATTTT
TRBD1	TRBJ1-4	.	TRBV20-1	CSALTGATNEKLFF	TGCAGTGCCCTAACAGGGGCAACTAATGAAAAACTGTTTTTT
.	TRBJ2-5	.	TRBV29-1	CSVEGPRAPPETQYF	TGCAGCGTTGAGGGACCGCGCGCACCCCCGGAGACCCAGTACTTC
.	TRBJ2-7	few	TRBV24-1	CATSGRLGEQYF	TGTGCCACCAGCGGACGGCTGGGGGAGCAGTACTTC
.	TRBJ1-2	many	TRBV12-3/TRBV12-4	CASSSQGPGYGYTF	TGTGCCAGCAGTTCCCAGGGGCCGGGGTATGGCTACACCTTC
.	TRBJ1-4	.	TRBV19	CASSPTYRVKLFF	TGTGCCAGTAGTCCAACCTACAGGGTAAAACTGTTTTTT
.	TRBJ2-3	few	TRBV3-1	CASSRGGRGTDTQYF	TGTGCCAGCAGCCGGGGGGGCAGGGGCACAGATACGCAGTATTTT
.	TRBJ1-5	.	TRBV10-3	CAISESGQSSQHF	TGTGCCATCAGTGAGTCCGGACAATCGTCCCAGCATTTT
.	TRBJ2-3	.	TRBV5-1	CASSAFLGLLTDTQYF	TGCGCCAGCAGCGCGTTCCTCGGACTACTGACAGATACGCAGTATTTT
TRBD2	TRBJ2-1	.	TRBV7-9	CASTRGVNEQFF	TGTGCCAGCACGCGGGGGGTCAATGAGCAGTTCTTC
.	TRBJ2-3	.	TRBV15	CAISGADTQYF	TGTGCCATTTCAGGCGCAGATACGCAGTATTTT
TRBD2	TRBJ2-1	.	TRBV15	CATSRDKRDEQFF	TGTGCCACCAGCAGAGATAAGCGGGACGAGCAGTTCTTC
.	TRBJ2-5	few	TRBV5-1	CASSWEGFVETQYF	TGCGCCAGCAGCTGGGAAGGCTTCGTGGAGACCCAGTACTTC
TRBD2	TRBJ2-3	.	TRBV6-1	CASRRLATTDTQYF	TGTGCCAGCAGGCGACTAGCAACGACAGATACGCAGTATTTT
.	TRBJ2-1	.	TRBV7-9	CASSLATGNNEQFF	TGTGCCAGCAGCTTAGCGACAGGTAACAATGAGCAGTTCTTC
.	TRBJ2-3	.	TRBV20-1	CSASGGSSIDTQYF	TGCAGTGCCAGTGGGGGGAGCTCTATAGATACGCAGTATTTT
.	TRBJ2-2	many	TRBV29-1	CSVWFTGELFF	TGCAGCGTGTGGTTCACCGGGGAGCTGTTTTTT
TRBD1	TRBJ2-7	.	TRBV6-1	CASTTGTGISYEQYF	TGTGCCAGTACTACCGGGACAGGGATCTCCTACGAGCAGTACTTC
TRBD2	TRBJ2-1	few	TRBV10-3	CAIMETSGRENEQFF	TGTGCCATCATGGAGACTAGCGGGAGGGAAAATGAGCAGTTCTTC
.	TRBJ2-1	few	TRBV5-1	CASREGVEQFF	TGCGCCAGCAGAGAAGGGGTTGAGCAGTTCTTC
TRBD2	TRBJ2-7	few	TRBV6-5	CASSSGLAAYEQYF	TGTGCCAGCAGTTCCGGACTAGCGGCCTACGAGCAGTACTTC
TRBD2	TRBJ2-5	few	TRBV7-8	CASSTKSFGLAGAKTQYF	TGTGCCAGCAGCACGAAATCCTTTGGACTAGCGGGAGCAAAGACCCAGTACTTC
TRBD2	TRBJ2-3	.	TRBV25-1	CASSPKAGGPSRVTQYF	TGTGCCAGCAGTCCCAAAGCGGGGGGGCCTTCTCGAGTTACGCAGTATTTT
.	TRBJ1-1	.	TRBV5-1	CASSFKIYREGAFF	TGCGCCAGCAGCTTCAAGATTTACAGGGAGGGGGCTTTCTTT
TRBD2	TRBJ2-5	.	TRBV4-1	CASSHGGVMYQETQYF	TGCGCCAGCAGCCACGGGGGGGTAATGTACCAAGAGACCCAGTACTTC
TRBD1	TRBJ2-2	.	TRBV6-4	CASSPDRGATGELFF	TGTGCCAGCAGTCCGGACAGGGGCGCGACCGGGGAGCTGTTTTTT
TRBD1	TRBJ2-7	few	TRBV20-1	CSAYRTGGFGQYF	TGCAGTGCCTACCGGACAGGGGGTTTCGGGCAGTACTTC
TRBD2	TRBJ2-2	.	TRBV10-3	CAISLTSGGDAGELFF	TGTGCCATCTCCCTGACTAGCGGGGGAGACGCCGGGGAGCTGTTTTTT
TRBD2	TRBJ2-7	.	TRBV6-1	CASSRLASGGAYEQYF	TGTGCCAGCAGCCGACTCGCGAGCGGGGGGGCGTACGAGCAGTACTTC
.	TRBJ2-1	.	TRBV7-8	CASSHWPGPNNEQFF	TGTGCCAGCAGCCACTGGCCCGGGCCTAACAATGAGCAGTTCTTC
.	TRBJ2-3	.	TRBV29-1	CSVGGTVTDTQYF	TGCAGCGTTGGGGGAACTGTGACGGATACGCAGTATTTT
.	TRBJ1-3	.	TRBV12-3/TRBV12-4	CASSFSTNTIYF	TGTGCCAGCAGTTTTTCTACTAACACCATATATTTT
TRBD2	TRBJ2-1	.	TRBV10-2	CASSARDYYYNEQFF	TGCGCCAGCAGTGCACGGGACTACTACTACAATGAGCAGTTCTTC
.	TRBJ2-2	few	TRBV7-9	CASSRITGWAGELFF	TGTGCCAGCAGCCGGATTACAGGGTGGGCCGGGGAGCTGTTTTTT
.	TRBJ2-4	.	TRBV2	CASSEGTLAKNIQYF	TGTGCCAGCAGTGAAGGGACGTTAGCCAAAAACATTCAGTACTTC
TRBD2	TRBJ2-1	.	TRBV12-3/TRBV12-4	CASSLRASGRYVAEQFF	TGTGCCAGCAGTTTAAGGGCTAGCGGGAGGTATGTTGCTGAGCAGTTCTTC
.	TRBJ2-3	.	TRBV4-3	CASSRQISDTQYF	TGCGCCAGCAGCCGGCAGATTTCGGATACGCAGTATTTT
.	TRBJ2-6	.	TRBV3-1	CASSQRSGANVLTF	TGTGCCAGCAGCCAACGATCAGGGGCCAACGTCCTGACTTTC
TRBD1	TRBJ2-5	.	TRBV5-1	CASSPGTARETQYF	TGCGCCAGCAGCCCCGGGACAGCGCGCGAGACCCAGTACTTC